This T cell receptor beta chain was sequenced in a study of glioma-infiltrating T cells. Turning to the study itself: Glioma patients had dexamethasone for six or fewer days before surgery. Notes on the study in general: Non-neoplastic patients had below-expected tissue-blood divergence, while all gliomas exceeded expectation. Patients with low tissue-blood divergence carried a signature set of shared blood CDR3 motifs.

This CDR3 has 15 residues. V lost 4 bases, J lost 5 bases, and 6 bases stayed unmatched. In germline, CDR1 is MNHEY, CDR2 SVGEGT. Amplification of TCR alpha and beta CDR3 regions from RNA used iRepertoire nested multiplex PCR. For one-step reverse transcription and amplification, roughly 85-450 ng of tissue mRNA or PBMC total RNA was used. MiXCR, run by TCRdb on the multiplex PCR reads, gives a single entry per CDR3 protein. The sample yields approximately 400,000 distinct CDR3 sequences, approximately 42% seen once. About this clonotype itself: Its antigen is currently unknown.

The sequence came from a human donor with low-grade glioma or glioblastoma, undergoing nonglioma brain surgery, or in good health (not recorded which). The sequenced sample was glioma tissue, nonneoplastic brain tissue, or PBMCs (not recorded which). The chain links TRBV6-2 or TRBV6-3 to TRBJ2-5; 11 positions agree with TRBD2. As DNA, the CDR3 is TGTGCCAGCAGTTTAGAAACTAGCGGGAGCGAGACCCAGTACTTC. Protein product: CASSLETSGSETQYF.